The present T cell receptor beta chain was sequenced within a study of cytomegalovirus exposure and HLA in healthy donors. Study observations and caveats: Researchers reported in a later analysis that a missense DCLRE1C variant was tied to TCR beta V- and J-gene trimming. Previous analysis showed most TCR beta V segments were productive about 87% or about 30% of the time. Among immune exposure information, only CMV serostatus was available.

The donors comprised healthy bone marrow donors. Trimming took 1 base from V and 4 from J, leaving 13 bases between them. Germline V gene lookup returns CDR1 MNHEY and CDR2 SVGAGI. The CDR3 covers 15 residues. In the case of this clone: Its antigen is not identified.

Use of 60 Vbeta and 13 Jbeta primers characterized the PCR. TCRdb's copy holds only in-frame clones and misses some; the assay was immunoSEQ multiplex PCR. This sample has 130,000 or so clones; around 82% occur once, and the top ten carry approximately 3.2%. The sequenced material came from PBMCs. This chain joins TRBV6-5 and TRBJ1-2; D remains ambiguous. The receptor was derived from a man aged 18-30 years in good health and CMV-seropositive. The CDR3, as DNA: TGTGCCAGCAGTTACTATTCGGGAACGGTCTATGGCTACACCTTC. Encoded protein: CASSYYSGTVYGYTF.